Listed here is a single TCR beta chain. Naive CD8 cells were CD45RO-negative, positively selected for CCR7, excluding terminally differentiated effector memory CD45RA+ cells. The data derive from a study of shared clonotypes between healthy human individuals. TCRdb's copy holds only in-frame clones and misses some; the assay was immunoSEQ multiplex PCR. This table has around 650,000 clones, 95% to 96% appearing once. CDR1 is SGHVS and CDR2 is FNYEAQ in the germline V gene. V lost 4 bases and J lost 1, with 5 bases in between. The CDR3 loop spans 14 amino acids. The receptor was derived from a woman between 25 and 40 years old in good health. Sequencing was performed on naive CD8+ T cells sorted from blood. This chain uses TRBV7-6 with TRBJ2-6; D perhaps matches TRBD1 (5 bases). CDR3 residues: CASSSGSGANVLTF. The CDR3 DNA is TGTGCCAGCAGCTCAGGGTCTGGGGCCAACGTCCTGACTTTC. The full variable domain, with the rest looked up from reference TRBV7-6 and TRBJ2-6, is GAGVSQSPRYKVTKRGQDVALRCDPISGHVSLYWYRQALGQGPEFLTYFNYEAQQDKSGLPNDRFSAERPEGSISTLTIQRTEQRDSAMYRCASSSGSGANVLTFGAGSRLTVL.